This T cell receptor beta chain comes out of a study of control samples from healthy donors and cancer patients. The germline gives CDR1 KGHSH, CDR2 LQKENI. Trimming removed 0 bases from V and 0 bases from J, with 14 bases in between. The CDR3 totals 17 residues. The repertoire was sequenced with immunoSEQ multiplex PCR; TCRdb's copy has only in-frame clones and lacks some. The data contain around 31,000 clones, approximately 95% of them singletons. This receptor was taken from a man in his sixties in good health. Specimen: blood. The chain combines TRBV18 with TRBJ1-2, with D possibly matching TRBD1 (6 bases). The chain's CDR3 is CASSPPNRRGPNYGYTF. The CDR3 nucleotides are TGTGCCAGCTCACCACCTAATCGCAGGGGACCTAACTATGGCTACACCTTC. Based on the CDR3 plus reference TRBV18 and TRBJ1-2, the full variable domain is NAGVMQNPRHLVRRRGQEARLRCSPMKGHSHVYWYRQLPEEGLKFMVYLQKENIIDESGMPKERFSAEFPKEGPSILRIQQVVRGDSAAYFCASSPPNRRGPNYGYTFGSGTRLTVV.